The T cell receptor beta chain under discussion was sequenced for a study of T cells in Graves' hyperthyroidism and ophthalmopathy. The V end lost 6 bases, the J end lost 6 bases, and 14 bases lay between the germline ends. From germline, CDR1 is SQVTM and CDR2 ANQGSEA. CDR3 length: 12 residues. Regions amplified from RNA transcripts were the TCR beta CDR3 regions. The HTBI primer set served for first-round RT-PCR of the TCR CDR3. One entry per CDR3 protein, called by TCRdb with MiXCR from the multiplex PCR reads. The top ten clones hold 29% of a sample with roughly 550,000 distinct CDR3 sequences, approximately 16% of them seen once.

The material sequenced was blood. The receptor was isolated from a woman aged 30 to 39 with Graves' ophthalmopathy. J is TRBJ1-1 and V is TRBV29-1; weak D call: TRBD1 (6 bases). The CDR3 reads CSVVDRAPEAFF. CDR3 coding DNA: TGCAGCGTGGTGGACAGAGCACCTGAAGCTTTCTTT.